The next 20 T cell receptor beta chains were all read from a single sample in a study of blood T cell repertoires in COVID-19. TCRdb keeps only in-frame clones here, not all; method: immunoSEQ multiplex PCR. The sample shows roughly 200,000 clones, under 90% of them seen only once. The sample was peripheral blood. These TCRs come from a person aged 65-85 years with COVID-19, enrolled during active disease.

V usage is TRBV15 and J usage is TRBJ2-1, with D possibly matching TRBD1 (6 bases). From germline, CDR1 is LNHNV and CDR2 YYDKDF (reference sequence). CDR3 length: 14 amino acids. Trimming pared 4 bases from V and 6 bases from J, leaving 13 bases between. The DNA for the CDR3 is TGTGCCACCAGCATAGGGGACAAATCCAATGAGCAGTTCTTC. It translates to CATSIGDKSNEQFF.

The rearrangement links TRBV18 to TRBJ2-3; perhaps TRBD1 as D (5 bases). CDR1 KGHSH and CDR2 LQKENI come from the germline V gene. Trimming removed 2 bases from V and 3 bases from J, with 12 bases in between. The CDR3 totals 15 residues. CDR3 in DNA: TGTGCCAGCTCACCAGTCAGGGTTGGGACAGATACGCAGTATTTT. This gives the protein CASSPVRVGTDTQYF.

The genes are TRBV5-1 and TRBJ1-3; the D gene is possibly TRBD1 (5 bases). Trimming pared 4 bases from V and 0 bases from J, leaving 14 bases between. This CDR3 comprises 16 residues. Germline CDR1 reads SGHRS; CDR2 reads YFSETQ. CDR3 sequence (DNA): TGCGCCAGCAGCGCCCATGGGGGGGACTCTGGAAACACCATATATTTT. Translation: CASSAHGGDSGNTIYF.

The rearrangement links TRBV5-1 to TRBJ1-1, with D tentatively TRBD1 (6 bases). Germline V CDR1 and CDR2: SGHRS, YFSETQ. Trimming pared 3 bases from V and 4 bases from J, leaving 16 bases between. This CDR3 contains 15 residues. CDR3 bases: TGCGCCAGCAGCTCTACAGGGCAGTGGAGCACTGAAGCTTTCTTT. Residues: CASSSTGQWSTEAFF.

The gene calls are TRBV7-9 and TRBJ2-6; 10 bases match TRBD1. Germline loops: CDR1 SEHNR, CDR2 FQNEAQ (reference sequence). Losses at the gene ends were 1 base for V and 4 bases for J; bases not matched to a gene: 4. The CDR3 contains 17 residues. DNA for the CDR3: TGTGCCAGCAGCTTAGGACAGGGGGCGTACGGGGCCAACGTCCTGACTTTC. Translated: CASSLGQGAYGANVLTF.

The chain links TRBV6-6 to TRBJ2-1; possibly TRBD1 for D (6 bases). This CDR3 has 14 amino acids. CDR1 is MNHNY, CDR2 SVGAGI, per germline (reference sequence). Trimming removed 0 bases from V and 7 bases from J, with 10 bases in between. CDR3 amino acids: CASSYSTQGNEQFF. CDR3 in DNA: TGTGCCAGCAGTTACTCAACCCAGGGGAATGAGCAGTTCTTC.

The chain uses TRBV27 and TRBJ2-5, with 8 positions matching TRBD2. Trimming cost V 5 bases and J 5 bases; bases outside gene matches: 10. The CDR3 covers 15 residues. In germline, CDR1 is MNHEY, CDR2 SMNVEV (reference sequence). As DNA, the CDR3 is TGTGCCAGCAGTCCCCGTGGGACTAGATCCGAGACCCAGTACTTC. It translates to CASSPRGTRSETQYF.

The gene calls are TRBV28 and TRBJ1-5; D unresolved. V was pared by 4 bases and J by 4 bases, with 14 bases between. The CDR3 contains 15 residues. Germline V gene sequence: CDR1 MDHEN, CDR2 SYDVKM. The CDR3, as DNA: TGTGCCAGCAGTTCTTCTTTCGACATTAATCAGCCCCAGCATTTT. This codes for CASSSSFDINQPQHF.

Only a few counts were recorded for this clone. Other DNA sequences of this sample code for an identical CDR3. This rearrangement joins TRBV9 to TRBJ1-5; tentatively, D is TRBD1 (5 bases). This CDR3 is built from 15 residues. Per the germline V gene, CDR1 is SGDLS and CDR2 is YYNGEE. V gave up 3 bases and J gave up 1 base, with 11 bases separating them. The CDR3 region has the DNA TGTGCCAGCAGCGCAGACGGGGGGAGCAATCAGCCCCAGCATTTT. Amino acids: CASSADGGSNQPQHF.

In this sample, this clone turned up once. The chain links TRBV7-2 to TRBJ1-2; the D is unclear. Trimming pared 3 bases from V and 3 bases from J, leaving 8 bases between. CDR3 length: 13 amino acids. Germline-derived CDR1 and CDR2 are SGHTA and FQGNSA. CDR3 bases: TGTGCCAGCAGCTTTCCGGGAGACTATGGCTACACCTTC. This codes for CASSFPGDYGYTF.

The V call is TRBV27, the J call TRBJ2-5; possible D gene TRBD1, 6 bases. V lost 3 bases and J 5 bases, leaving 10 bases between the germline ends. This CDR3 has 13 residues. Per the germline V gene, CDR1 is MNHEY and CDR2 is SMNVEV (reference sequence). CDR3 in DNA: TGTGCCAGCAGTTTCGACAGGAGGGAGACCCAGTACTTC. Amino acids: CASSFDRRETQYF.

This sequence joins TRBV7-6 and TRBJ2-7; 8 positions match TRBD2. The V gene's germline CDR1 is SGHVS and CDR2 FNYEAQ. The CDR3 runs to 15 residues. J lost 4 bases, V lost 5 bases, and 10 bases had no gene match. CDR3 sequence: CASSESPGGAYEQYF. CDR3 nucleotide sequence: TGTGCCAGCAGCGAAAGTCCGGGAGGGGCTTACGAGCAGTACTTC.

This clone was seen a single time. The V call is TRBV4-1, the J call TRBJ2-7, with 7 bases identical to TRBD2. With 4 bases clipped from V and 2 bases from J, the junction kept 5 bases outside the gene matches. The CDR3 runs 14 residues. CDR1 and CDR2 (germline): MGHRA, YSYEKL. Here the CDR3 reads CASSREGKAYEQYF. The CDR3 DNA is TGCGCCAGCAGCCGGGAGGGGAAAGCCTACGAGCAGTACTTC.

This chain uses TRBV7-3 with TRBJ2-7; no definite D call. Germline V gene lookup returns CDR1 SGHTA and CDR2 FQGTGA. V was shortened by 4 bases and J by 2 bases, with 12 bases between the two germline ends. The CDR3 runs to 14 residues. The CDR3 DNA reads as TGTGCCAGCAGCTACTCGCCAGGCCCCTACGAGCAGTACTTC. Its protein product is CASSYSPGPYEQYF.

V is TRBV7-2 and J is TRBJ1-6; 8 positions match TRBD1. Germline V gene sequence: CDR1 SGHTA, CDR2 FQGNSA. CDR3 length: 17 amino acids. Losses at the gene ends were 5 bases for V and 6 bases for J; bases not matched to a gene: 12. CDR3: CASSTGTGSPSNSPLHF. In DNA, the CDR3 is TGTGCCAGCAGCACGGGGACAGGTTCTCCCTCTAATTCACCCCTCCACTTT.

This sequence joins TRBV28 and TRBJ1-2; 8 bases line up with TRBD1. Trimming at V came to 6 bases and at J to 6 bases, leaving 9 bases not matched to a gene. Germline V lookup: CDR1 MDHEN, CDR2 SYDVKM. The CDR3 is 14 amino acids. For the CDR3, the DNA is TGTGCCAGCAGCATGGACAGGGCTTACCATGGCTACACCTTC. Protein: CASSMDRAYHGYTF.

This chain joins TRBV5-4 and TRBJ2-7; D possibly corresponds to TRBD1 (6 bases). The CDR3 length is 15 residues. Germline V gene sequence: CDR1 SGHNT, CDR2 YYREEE (reference sequence). Trimming stripped 0 bases from V and 0 bases from J, with 10 bases between. DNA of the CDR3: TGTGCCAGCAGCTTGGCAGGGGTGTCCTCCTACGAGCAGTACTTC. It codes for CASSLAGVSSYEQYF.

J is TRBJ2-1 and V is TRBV11-3; D might be TRBD2 (5 bases). Deletions cut 0 bases from V and 8 bases from J, with 14 bases between. CDR3 length: 15 residues. Looked up from germline, CDR1 is SGHNT and CDR2 is YENEEA. The CDR3 spells CASSLDHGPGDEQFF. The CDR3 nucleotides are TGTGCCAGCAGCTTAGATCACGGGCCCGGGGATGAGCAGTTCTTC.

The sample holds a few counts of this clone. The rearrangement uses TRBV4-2 and TRBJ2-7; 11 bases match TRBD2. The germline CDR1 and CDR2 sequences are LGHNA and YNFKEQ. The length of the CDR3 is 18 residues. The ends lost 3 bases at V and 2 bases at J; junction bases unmatched: 12. CDR3 nucleotides: TGTGCCAGCAGCCAGATAGCGGGAGGGAGTCGGGGGGCCTACGAGCAGTACTTC. This encodes CASSQIAGGSRGAYEQYF.

The chain is built from TRBV28 and TRBJ1-2; the match to TRBD1 covers 7 bases. The CDR3 is 14 amino acids. The V segment lost 4 bases and the J segment 4 bases; nucleotides outside the gene matches: 6. The germline gives CDR1 MDHEN, CDR2 SYDVKM. The CDR3 sequence: CASSSGTESYGYTF. The DNA of the CDR3 is TGTGCCAGCAGTTCCGGGACAGAGTCCTATGGCTACACCTTC.